One and the same sample provided the 27 T cell receptor beta chains below, sequenced in a study of cytomegalovirus exposure and HLA in healthy donors. Method: immunoSEQ multiplex PCR; TCRdb's copy keeps in-frame clones and lacks some. This repertoire shows around 200,000 clones, around 88% found once; its top ten account for 2.9%. The specimen was PBMCs. The receptors come from a woman in her late teens or twenties in good health and CMV-seronegative.

The V gene is TRBV5-1, the J gene TRBJ2-7; D is perhaps TRBD2 (5 bases). The germline V gene encodes CDR1 SGHRS and CDR2 YFSETQ. This CDR3 is 13 amino acids long. V lost 4 bases and J lost 1, with 9 bases in between. The CDR3 reads CASSPGSSYEQYF. For the CDR3, the DNA is TGCGCCAGCAGCCCGGGATCTTCCTACGAGCAGTACTTC.

The V call is TRBV5-1, the J call TRBJ2-5; 8 bases line up with TRBD1. In germline, CDR1 is SGHRS, CDR2 YFSETQ. The length of the CDR3 is 15 residues. The V segment lost 1 base and the J segment 5 bases; nucleotides outside the gene matches: 7. CDR3 DNA sequence: TGCGCCAGCAGCTTGACAGGGGGATTGGGGGAGACCCAGTACTTC. It is translated as CASSLTGGLGETQYF.

This chain links TRBV29-1 with TRBJ2-1; no reliable D call. CDR3 size: 12 residues. Trimming left V 1 base short and J 7 bases short, with 8 bases between. The germline CDR1 and CDR2 sequences are SQVTM and ANQGSEA. The CDR3 spells CSVEAFRNEQFF. Written as DNA, the CDR3 is TGCAGCGTTGAAGCTTTCAGAAATGAGCAGTTCTTC.

The chain has TRBV30 and TRBJ2-2; D not resolved. Germline values: CDR1 GTSNPN, CDR2 SVGIG (reference sequence). The CDR3 has 13 amino acids. Trimming removed 3 bases from V and 2 bases from J, with 7 bases in between. The CDR3 sequence is CAWSGSNTGELFF. In DNA form, the CDR3 reads TGTGCCTGGAGCGGGTCCAACACCGGGGAGCTGTTTTTT.

The gene calls are TRBV10-2 and TRBJ2-2, with D maybe TRBD2 (5 bases). V was shortened by 8 bases and J by 8 bases, with 6 bases between the two germline ends. Germline-derived CDR1 and CDR2 are WSHSY and SAAADI. The CDR3 has 10 amino acids. The CDR3 is CASRDGELFF. In DNA form, the CDR3 reads TGCGCCAGCCGGGATGGGGAGCTGTTTTTT.

The chain carries TRBV15 and TRBJ1-4; D unclear. Trimming took off 3 bases at V and 8 bases at J, with 22 bases between the two ends. This CDR3 has 17 residues. Germline-derived CDR1 and CDR2 are LNHNV and YYDKDF (reference sequence). The CDR3 spells CATSRTRPPSGYEKLFF. The CDR3 nucleotides are TGTGCCACCAGCAGGACACGACCTCCCAGTGGTTACGAAAAACTGTTTTTT.

The rearrangement uses TRBV5-1 and TRBJ2-2; no clear D gene. V was trimmed by 4 bases and J by 4 bases, leaving 11 bases between them. The CDR3 is 14 amino acids. Looked up from germline, CDR1 is SGHRS and CDR2 is YFSETQ. CDR3 protein: CASSLLVGTGELFF. The CDR3 nucleotides read TGCGCCAGCAGCCTCCTAGTGGGCACCGGGGAGCTGTTTTTT.

This chain connects TRBV19 to TRBJ2-1; 7 bases fit TRBD2. The CDR3 runs to 17 residues. V lost 3 bases and J lost 7; bases outside the gene matches: 15. Germline CDR1 LNHDA, CDR2 SQIVND (reference sequence). The CDR3 sequence is CASSIPPSGDPGNEQFF. The CDR3 coding sequence is TGTGCCAGTAGTATCCCCCCTAGCGGAGACCCTGGTAATGAGCAGTTCTTC.

The rearrangement links TRBV5-4 to TRBJ1-2; D uncertain. CDR3 size: 13 residues. Looked up from germline, CDR1 is SGHNT and CDR2 is YYREEE (reference sequence). The V gene lost 3 bases and the J gene lost 8 bases, with 14 bases spanning the gap. The CDR3, as DNA: TGTGCCAGCAGCTCCGGACTCTACCGGGGCTACACCTTC. Its translation is CASSSGLYRGYTF.

The chain has TRBV10-3 and TRBJ2-7, with TRBD1 matching over 8 bases. The germline gives CDR1 ENHRY, CDR2 SYGVKD. The CDR3 contains 13 residues. Trimming took 11 bases from V and 6 from J; bases not matched to a gene: 12. Here the CDR3 DNA reads TGTGCCTCCCTGGCAGGACAGGGCAGCGAGCAGTACTTC. It specifies CASLAGQGSEQYF.

This chain joins TRBV4-2 and TRBJ2-3, with D possibly being TRBD2 (5 bases). The length of the CDR3 is 15 residues. Trimming left V 1 base short and J 4 bases short, with 12 bases between. Germline lookup yields CDR1 LGHNA and CDR2 YNFKEQ. The CDR3: CASSQAGMWADTQYF. The CDR3 DNA is TGTGCCAGCAGCCAAGCGGGGATGTGGGCAGATACGCAGTATTTT.

This clone has just a few counts. The rearrangement links TRBV6-5 to TRBJ1-1; D not certain. The germline CDR1 and CDR2 sequences are MNHEY and SVGAGI. The CDR3 runs 13 residues. V was pared by 3 bases and J by 6 bases, with 11 bases between. The CDR3 nucleotides read TGTGCCAGCAGTTATCAGGCATACGCTGAAGCTTTCTTT. Translated, it gives CASSYQAYAEAFF.

The chain combines TRBV27 with TRBJ1-2; no definite D call. V lost 2 bases and J lost 1, with 8 bases in between. The CDR3 loop spans 14 amino acids. Germline values: CDR1 MNHEY, CDR2 SMNVEV (reference sequence). The CDR3 region is CASSLVSRNYGYTF. The CDR3 DNA reads as TGTGCCAGCAGTTTAGTGTCGCGTAACTATGGCTACACCTTC.

This chain joins TRBV7-9 and TRBJ2-7; 9 bases map to TRBD1. V was pared by 3 bases and J by 4 bases, with 7 bases of the junction left unmatched. The CDR3 length is 15 residues. Germline assignment: CDR1 SEHNR and CDR2 FQNEAQ (reference sequence). This CDR3 is CASSFMDRGEYEQYF. CDR3 DNA sequence: TGTGCCAGCAGCTTTATGGACAGGGGCGAATACGAGCAGTACTTC.

This chain joins TRBV27 and TRBJ2-1, with 10 bases identical to TRBD2. Germline V gene sequence: CDR1 MNHEY, CDR2 SMNVEV (reference sequence). The CDR3 consists of 14 residues. V lost 6 bases to trimming and J lost 5 bases; unmatched junction nucleotides: 4. The CDR3 reads CASRLAGADNEQFF. CDR3 nucleotides: TGTGCCAGCAGGCTAGCGGGAGCGGACAATGAGCAGTTCTTC.

The V call is TRBV28, the J call TRBJ2-2; D not resolved. Looked up from germline, CDR1 is MDHEN and CDR2 is SYDVKM. The CDR3 loop spans 14 amino acids. The V and J ends lost 3 bases and 0 bases respectively, with 5 bases between them. DNA of the CDR3: TGTGCCAGCAGTTTTAGTCCGAACACCGGGGAGCTGTTTTTT. Protein sequence: CASSFSPNTGELFF.

This chain joins TRBV10-3 and TRBJ2-3; 7 bases are a match to TRBD2. The CDR3 loop spans 14 amino acids. With V trimmed by 8 bases and J by 3 bases, 8 bases remained unmatched. CDR1 is ENHRY, CDR2 SYGVKD, per germline. CDR3 region: CAISGGSRTDTQYF. In DNA, the CDR3 is TGTGCCATCTCCGGCGGGAGTCGAACAGATACGCAGTATTTT.

For the CDR3, the DNA is TGTGCCAGCACCGGACTAGCGGGAGGGCGGGGGGAGCAGTACTTC. Translation gives CASTGLAGGRGEQYF. V usage is TRBV2 and J usage is TRBJ2-7; 15 nucleotides agree with TRBD2. The V and J ends lost 7 bases and 7 bases, in that order; junction bases with no gene match: 8. The CDR3 covers 15 residues. CDR1 and CDR2 (germline): SNHLY, FYNNEI.

The J gene is TRBJ2-1, the V gene TRBV9, with a tentative D call TRBD2 (5 bases). The CDR3 has 15 amino acids. Between the trimmed V and J ends, which lost 4 bases and 0 bases, there was a span of 11 bases. Germline CDR1 SGDLS, CDR2 YYNGEE. CDR3 sequence reads: CASSPGSSSYNEQFF. The CDR3 region has the DNA TGTGCCAGCAGCCCGGGATCCAGCTCCTACAATGAGCAGTTCTTC.

The rearrangement joins TRBV5-6 to TRBJ2-5; D possibly corresponds to TRBD2 (5 bases). V gave up 4 bases and J gave up 6 bases, with 13 bases separating them. The CDR3 loop spans 13 amino acids. Germline CDR1 is SGHDT and CDR2 is YYEEEE. This chain's CDR3 is CASSRSGEKTQYF. As DNA, the CDR3 is TGTGCCAGCAGCCGCTCCGGGGAGAAGACCCAGTACTTC.

The genes are TRBV6-5 and TRBJ1-2; D gene ambiguous. CDR1 and CDR2 from the germline V gene are MNHEY and SVGAGI. V was pared by 2 bases and J by 2 bases, with 6 bases between. The CDR3 runs to 13 residues. The chain's CDR3 is CASSYGQNYGYTF. In DNA, the CDR3 is TGTGCCAGCAGTTACGGCCAGAACTATGGCTACACCTTC.

CDR3 nucleotide sequence: TGTGCCAGCACATGGCGGGAGATTGTTGAGACCCAGTACTTC. This encodes CASTWREIVETQYF. The chain links TRBV28 to TRBJ2-5; TRBD2 aligns across 7 bases. V lost 7 bases and J lost 5; bases outside the gene matches: 10. CDR3 length: 14 amino acids. Germline CDR1 is MDHEN and CDR2 is SYDVKM.

The chain joins TRBV10-3 to TRBJ2-2, with D tentatively TRBD2 (6 bases). Trimming took off 3 bases at V and 1 base at J, with 12 bases between the two ends. CDR3 length: 16 residues. The germline CDR1 and CDR2 sequences are ENHRY and SYGVKD. In DNA, the CDR3 is TGTGCCATCAGTGATCACGCGGGACTGAACACCGGGGAGCTGTTTTTT. It encodes CAISDHAGLNTGELFF.

The chain recombines TRBV7-2 with TRBJ2-3; perhaps TRBD1 as D (5 bases). There are 13 residues in the CDR3. Germline-derived CDR1 and CDR2 are SGHTA and FQGNSA. V lost 2 bases to trimming and J lost 5 bases, with 8 bases between them. The CDR3 loop reads CASSLYTGDTQYF. CDR3 nucleotides: TGTGCCAGCAGCTTATACACAGGAGATACGCAGTATTTT.

The V gene is TRBV7-6, the J gene TRBJ2-2, with D possibly matching TRBD2 (5 bases). CDR1 and CDR2 (germline): SGHVS, FNYEAQ. Trimming left V 1 base short and J 4 bases short, with 13 bases between. The CDR3 has 16 residues. The CDR3 is CASSLGSSGTTGELFF. Here the CDR3 DNA reads TGTGCCAGCAGCTTAGGGTCAAGCGGAACCACCGGGGAGCTGTTTTTT.

This chain connects TRBV27 to TRBJ1-1, with D tentatively TRBD1 (6 bases). Germline V CDR1 and CDR2: MNHEY, SMNVEV (reference sequence). V was shortened by 11 bases and J by 1 base, with 14 bases between the two germline ends. This CDR3 has 13 amino acids. The CDR3 is CALRGRGNTEAFF. CDR3 bases: TGTGCCCTGAGGGGGAGAGGGAACACTGAAGCTTTCTTT.

The chain couples TRBV2 to TRBJ2-1, with 10 nucleotides matching TRBD2. The CDR3 is 14 residues long. V was pared by 6 bases and J by 11 bases, with 10 bases of the junction left unmatched. Per the germline V gene, CDR1 is SNHLY and CDR2 is FYNNEI. The CDR3 loop reads CASRPLAGLGQQFF. The CDR3 region has the DNA TGTGCCAGCAGACCACTAGCGGGATTAGGCCAGCAGTTCTTC.